Each of the 15 T cell receptor beta chains below was sequenced from the same sample in a study of T cells after yellow fever vaccination. TCRdb recomputed calls from the 5' RACE reads with MiXCR, one row per CDR3 protein. The sample has approximately 550,000 distinct CDR3 sequences, 13% seen once; the top ten hold over 13%. Sequencing used PBMCs, obtained on the day of the yellow fever booster vaccination. The receptors were gathered from a man between 25 and 39 years old who received the YFV17D yellow fever vaccine.

This clonotype was picked up a small number of times. This chain connects TRBV5-1 to TRBJ2-4, with D tentatively TRBD2 (6 bases). This CDR3 region has 16 residues. V lost 1 base to trimming and J lost 1 base, with 12 bases between them. Germline assignment: CDR1 SGHRS and CDR2 YFSETQ. The DNA for the CDR3 is TGCGCCAGCAGCTTGACTAGCACTTTCGCCAAAAACATTCAGTACTTC. This gives the protein CASSLTSTFAKNIQYF.

In its sample, this clonotype was seen a few times. The gene calls are TRBV7-9 and TRBJ2-1, with TRBD1 matching over 10 bases. Germline trimming cut 3 bases from V and 3 bases from J; bases unmatched to any gene: 8. Germline values: CDR1 SEHNR, CDR2 FQNEAQ (reference sequence). CDR3 length equals 17 residues. As DNA, the CDR3 is TGTGCCAGCAGCTTGAGTTCGGGACAGGGGTTCTACAATGAGCAGTTCTTC. Protein: CASSLSSGQGFYNEQFF.

There are a few counts of this clonotype. The chain combines TRBV6-1 with TRBJ1-2; D remains ambiguous. The CDR3 covers 13 residues. V was clipped by 6 bases and J by 4 bases, with 12 bases between them. Germline lookup yields CDR1 MNHNS and CDR2 SASEGT. CDR3 loop: CASRPNLGYGYTF. The CDR3 DNA reads as TGTGCCAGCAGACCGAACCTCGGCTATGGCTACACCTTC.

Points on this clonotype: One end of the junction does not line up with germline, which may come from a read error. The chain combines TRBV20-1 with TRBJ1-1, with unresolved D. Per the germline V gene, CDR1 is DFQATT and CDR2 is SNEGSKA (reference sequence). The CDR3 loop spans 12 amino acids. The CDR3 reads CCAGIRNTEAFF. CDR3 DNA sequence: TGCTGTGCTGGGATCAGGAACACTGAAGCTTTCTTT.

V is TRBV6-2 or TRBV6-3 and J is TRBJ2-1, with 9 positions matching TRBD1. The germline V gene has CDR1 MNHEY and CDR2 SVGEGT. Trimming cost V 4 bases and J 1 base; bases outside gene matches: 11. This CDR3 has 18 residues. DNA of the CDR3: TGTGCCAGCAGTTCCCGGACAGGGGTTTTTAGATCCTACAATGAGCAGTTCTTC. Its protein product is CASSSRTGVFRSYNEQFF.

The chain couples TRBV12-3 or TRBV12-4 to TRBJ2-1; the D is unclear. V was shortened by 6 bases and J by 4 bases, with 19 bases between the two germline ends. The CDR3 runs 16 residues. The chain's CDR3 is CASRPPSTLNYNEQFF. The DNA for the CDR3 is TGTGCCAGCAGGCCCCCCTCCACGTTAAATTACAATGAGCAGTTCTTC.

The chain's CDR3 is CSVAPGQRQETQYF. The CDR3 region has the DNA TGCAGCGTCGCTCCGGGACAGCGACAAGAGACCCAGTACTTC. The chain joins TRBV29-1 to TRBJ2-5, with 7 bases identical to TRBD1. V shed 6 bases and J 2 bases; nucleotides not matched to a gene: 9. The CDR3 runs to 14 residues. Germline-derived CDR1 and CDR2 are SQVTM and ANQGSEA.

Written as DNA, the CDR3 is TGTGCCAGCAGCAGATTAGGGTCGGGGGCCTATGGCTACACCTTC. The encoded protein is CASSRLGSGAYGYTF. The chain recombines TRBV28 with TRBJ1-2; D might be TRBD1 (6 bases). The germline V and J ends were trimmed by 6 bases and 4 bases, with 18 bases remaining between them. CDR3 length: 15 amino acids. CDR1 and CDR2 from the germline V gene are MDHEN and SYDVKM.

This clonotype was found a few times. The chain joins TRBV27 to TRBJ2-7; 8 nucleotides agree with TRBD2. The trim removed 4 bases at V and 6 bases at J, leaving 8 bases unmatched. This CDR3 contains 14 residues. Per germline, CDR1 MNHEY and CDR2 SMNVEV (reference sequence). In DNA form, the CDR3 reads TGTGCCAGCAGTTCCGGGACTAGACTATCCGAGCAGTACTTC. The encoded protein is CASSSGTRLSEQYF.

V and J are TRBV29-1 and TRBJ1-1; possibly TRBD1 for D (6 bases). Per the germline V gene, CDR1 is SQVTM and CDR2 is ANQGSEA. V shed 5 bases and J shed 4 bases, with 14 bases lying between them. This CDR3 comprises 13 residues. In DNA form, the CDR3 reads TGCAGCGTTATGGGACAACGTTCCACTGAAGCTTTCTTT. Its protein is CSVMGQRSTEAFF.

CDR3 in DNA: TGTGCCAGCAGCTCACCGGGACAGGGTAAAGGCTACAATGAGCAGTTCTTC. Its translation: CASSSPGQGKGYNEQFF. The chain uses TRBV7-3 and TRBJ2-1, with 9 bases lining up with TRBD1. CDR1 is SGHTA and CDR2 is FQGTGA in the germline V gene. Trimming at V came to 4 bases and at J to 3 bases, leaving 10 bases not matched to a gene. The CDR3 consists of 17 residues.

This clonotype was seen more than once but under ten times. The chain links TRBV6-1 to TRBJ2-7, with TRBD1 as a possible D gene (7 bases). Trimming cost V 6 bases and J 7 bases, with 22 bases left between them. Germline V CDR1 and CDR2: MNHNS, SASEGT. The CDR3 runs to 15 residues. CDR3 coding DNA: TGTGCCAGCAGGAGTCCCATGGCAGGGGGGTGGGAGCAGTACTTC. This sequence encodes CASRSPMAGGWEQYF.

This clonotype showed up just a few times. The CDR3 region is CASSQRDRSSYEQYF. The CDR3 DNA reads as TGCGCCAGCAGCCAAAGGGACAGGAGCTCCTACGAGCAGTACTTC. The V call is TRBV4-3, the J call TRBJ2-7; TRBD1 aligns across 8 bases. The V and J ends lost 2 bases and 0 bases, in that order; junction bases with no gene match: 3. This CDR3 region has 15 residues. Germline V gene data show CDR1 as LGHNA and CDR2 as YSLEER.

This clonotype was counted a few times. V and J are TRBV28 and TRBJ2-2, with D perhaps being TRBD1 or TRBD2 (5 bases each). The CDR3 loop spans 12 amino acids. Germline values: CDR1 MDHEN, CDR2 SYDVKM. Trimming removed 8 bases at V and 7 bases at J, with 11 bases between. The CDR3: CASQGEIGELFF. DNA for the CDR3: TGTGCCAGCCAGGGAGAGATCGGGGAGCTGTTTTTT.

This clonotype has just a few counts. The chain couples TRBV7-9 to TRBJ2-5; 9 nucleotides line up with TRBD1. This CDR3 has 14 amino acids. Losses at the gene ends were 5 bases for V and 5 bases for J; bases not matched to a gene: 6. CDR1 is SEHNR and CDR2 is FQNEAQ in the germline V gene (reference sequence). CDR3 nucleotide sequence: TGTGCCAGCAGCCGGACAGGGGCCCTCGAGACCCAGTACTTC. Translating gives CASSRTGALETQYF.